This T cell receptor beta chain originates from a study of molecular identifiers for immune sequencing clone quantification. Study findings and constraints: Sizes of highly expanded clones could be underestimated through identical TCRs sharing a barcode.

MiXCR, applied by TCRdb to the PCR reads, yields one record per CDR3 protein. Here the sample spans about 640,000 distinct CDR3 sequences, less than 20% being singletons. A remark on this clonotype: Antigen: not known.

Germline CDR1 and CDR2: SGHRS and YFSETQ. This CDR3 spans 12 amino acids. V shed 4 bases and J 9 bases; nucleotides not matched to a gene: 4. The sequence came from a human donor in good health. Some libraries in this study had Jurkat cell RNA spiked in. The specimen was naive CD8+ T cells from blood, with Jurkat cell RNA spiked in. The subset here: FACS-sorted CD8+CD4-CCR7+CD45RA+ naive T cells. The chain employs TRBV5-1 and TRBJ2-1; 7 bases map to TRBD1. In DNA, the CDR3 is TGCGCCAGCAGCCCAGGGGGTGTTGAGCAGTTCTTC. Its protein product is CASSPGGVEQFF.